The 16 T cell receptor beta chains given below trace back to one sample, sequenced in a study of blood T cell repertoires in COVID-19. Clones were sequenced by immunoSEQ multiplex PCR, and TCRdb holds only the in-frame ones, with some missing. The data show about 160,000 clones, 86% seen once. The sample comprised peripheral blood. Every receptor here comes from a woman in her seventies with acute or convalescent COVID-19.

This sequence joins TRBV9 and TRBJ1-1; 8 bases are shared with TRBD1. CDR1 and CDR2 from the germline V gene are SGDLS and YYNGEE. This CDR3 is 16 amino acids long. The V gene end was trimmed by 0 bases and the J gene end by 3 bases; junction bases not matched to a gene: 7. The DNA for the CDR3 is TGTGCCAGCAGCGTAGCACTCAGGGGGCAAGACACTGAAGCTTTCTTT. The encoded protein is CASSVALRGQDTEAFF. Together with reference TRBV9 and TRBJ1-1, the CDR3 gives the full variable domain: DSGVTQTPKHLITATGQRVTLRCSPRSGDLSVYWYQQSLDQGLQFLIQYYNGEERAKGNILERFSAQQFPDLHSELNLSSLELGDSALYFCASSVALRGQDTEAFFGQGTRLTVV.

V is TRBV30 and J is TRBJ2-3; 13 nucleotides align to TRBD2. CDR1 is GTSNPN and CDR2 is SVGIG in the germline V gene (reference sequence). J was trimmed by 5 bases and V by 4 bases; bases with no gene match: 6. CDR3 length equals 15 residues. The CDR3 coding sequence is TGTGCCTGGAAGACGGGACTAGCGGGACAAGATACGCAGTATTTT. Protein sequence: CAWKTGLAGQDTQYF.

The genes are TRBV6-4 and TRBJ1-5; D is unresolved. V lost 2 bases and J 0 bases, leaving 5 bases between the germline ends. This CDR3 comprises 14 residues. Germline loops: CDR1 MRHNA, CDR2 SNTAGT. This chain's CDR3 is CASSDGSSNQPQHF. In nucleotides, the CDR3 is TGTGCCAGCAGTGACGGGAGTAGCAATCAGCCCCAGCATTTT.

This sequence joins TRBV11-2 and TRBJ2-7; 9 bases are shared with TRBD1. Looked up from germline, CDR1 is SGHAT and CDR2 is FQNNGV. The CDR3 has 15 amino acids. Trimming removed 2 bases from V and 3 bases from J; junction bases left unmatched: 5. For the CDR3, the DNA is TGTGCCAGCAGCTTAACCGGGACAGGGTACTACGAGCAGTACTTC. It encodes CASSLTGTGYYEQYF.

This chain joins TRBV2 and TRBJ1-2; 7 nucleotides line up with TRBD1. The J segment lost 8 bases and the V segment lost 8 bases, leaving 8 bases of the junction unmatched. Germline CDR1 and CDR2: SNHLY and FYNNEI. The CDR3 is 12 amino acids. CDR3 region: CASENRGAGYTF. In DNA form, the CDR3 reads TGTGCCAGCGAGAACAGGGGCGCGGGCTACACCTTC.

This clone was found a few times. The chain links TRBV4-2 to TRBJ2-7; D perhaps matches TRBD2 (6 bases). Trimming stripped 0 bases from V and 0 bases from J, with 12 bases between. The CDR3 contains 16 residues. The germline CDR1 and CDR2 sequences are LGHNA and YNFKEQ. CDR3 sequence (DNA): TGTGCCAGCAGCCAAGACGGGGGAGTGAGCTCCTACGAGCAGTACTTC. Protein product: CASSQDGGVSSYEQYF.

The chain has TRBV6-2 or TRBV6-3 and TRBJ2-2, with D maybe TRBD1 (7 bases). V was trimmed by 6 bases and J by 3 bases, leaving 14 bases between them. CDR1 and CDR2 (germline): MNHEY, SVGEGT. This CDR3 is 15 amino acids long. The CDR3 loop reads CASSRRGRYTGELFF. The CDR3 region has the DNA TGTGCCAGCAGCCGGAGGGGGCGATACACCGGGGAGCTGTTTTTT.

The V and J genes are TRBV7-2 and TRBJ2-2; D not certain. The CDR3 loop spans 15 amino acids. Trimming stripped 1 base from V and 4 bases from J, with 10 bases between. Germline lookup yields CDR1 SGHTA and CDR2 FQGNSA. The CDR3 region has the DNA TGTGCCAGCAGCTTAGTTGCACTCGCCACCGGGGAGCTGTTTTTT. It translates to CASSLVALATGELFF.

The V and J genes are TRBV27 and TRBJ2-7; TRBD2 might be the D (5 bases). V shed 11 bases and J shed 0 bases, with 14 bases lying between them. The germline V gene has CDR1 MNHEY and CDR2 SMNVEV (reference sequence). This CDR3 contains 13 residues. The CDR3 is CAVRGVNSYEQYF. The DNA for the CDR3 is TGTGCCGTCCGGGGTGTGAACTCCTACGAGCAGTACTTC.

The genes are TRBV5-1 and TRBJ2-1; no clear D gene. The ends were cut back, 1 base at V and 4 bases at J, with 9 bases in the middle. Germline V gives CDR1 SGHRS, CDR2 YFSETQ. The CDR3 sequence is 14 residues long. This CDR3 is CASSLFSAYNEQFF. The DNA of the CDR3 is TGCGCCAGCAGCTTGTTCAGCGCGTACAATGAGCAGTTCTTC.

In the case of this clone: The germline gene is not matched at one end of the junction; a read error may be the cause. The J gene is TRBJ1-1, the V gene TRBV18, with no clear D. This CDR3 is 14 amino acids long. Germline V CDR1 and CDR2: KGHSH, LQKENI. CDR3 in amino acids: CASSPLAGNTEAFF. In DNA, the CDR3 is TGTGCCAGCTCCCCACTGGCTGGGAACACTGAAGCTTTCTTT.

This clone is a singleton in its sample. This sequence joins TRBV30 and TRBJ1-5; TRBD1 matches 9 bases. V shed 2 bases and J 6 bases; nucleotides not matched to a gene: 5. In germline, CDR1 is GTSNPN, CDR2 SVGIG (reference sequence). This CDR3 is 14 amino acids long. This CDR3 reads CAWSNRGLGQPQHF. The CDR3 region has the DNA TGTGCCTGGAGTAACAGGGGGCTTGGTCAGCCCCAGCATTTT.

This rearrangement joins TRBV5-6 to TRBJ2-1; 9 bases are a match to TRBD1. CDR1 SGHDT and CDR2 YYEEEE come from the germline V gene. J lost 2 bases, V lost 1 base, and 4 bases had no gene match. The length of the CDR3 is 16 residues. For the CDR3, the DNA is TGTGCCAGCAGCTTGTATGGGACAGGGCCCTACAATGAGCAGTTCTTC. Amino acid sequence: CASSLYGTGPYNEQFF.

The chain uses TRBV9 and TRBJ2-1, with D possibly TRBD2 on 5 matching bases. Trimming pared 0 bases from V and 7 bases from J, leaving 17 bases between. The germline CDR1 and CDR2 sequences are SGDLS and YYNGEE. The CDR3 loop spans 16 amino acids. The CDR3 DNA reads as TGTGCCAGCAGCGTAGCAATGTGGGAGACCAGAAATGAGCAGTTCTTC. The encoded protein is CASSVAMWETRNEQFF.

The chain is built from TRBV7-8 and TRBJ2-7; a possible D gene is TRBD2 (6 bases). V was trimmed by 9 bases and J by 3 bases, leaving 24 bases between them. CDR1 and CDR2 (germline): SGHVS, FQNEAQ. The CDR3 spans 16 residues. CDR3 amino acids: CASTNRVSGEFYEQYF. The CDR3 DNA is TGTGCCAGTACGAACCGGGTATCGGGAGAGTTCTACGAGCAGTACTTC.

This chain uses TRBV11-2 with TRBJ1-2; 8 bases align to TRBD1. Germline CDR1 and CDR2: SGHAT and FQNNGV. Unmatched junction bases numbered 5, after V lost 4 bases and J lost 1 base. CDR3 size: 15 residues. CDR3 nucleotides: TGTGCCAGCAGCTCCCACAGGGGGTATAACTATGGCTACACCTTC. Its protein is CASSSHRGYNYGYTF.